Reported below is one TCR beta chain. The data were obtained in a study of control samples from healthy donors and cancer patients. Repertoires were generated with immunoSEQ multiplex PCR, while TCRdb's copy carries only in-frame clones and drops some. The sample contains 130,000 to 150,000 clones, 90% to 95% of which appear only once. Germline V gives CDR1 SGHDN, CDR2 FVKESK. The V end was cut by 1 base, the J end by 1 base, with 13 bases between. This CDR3 comprises 16 residues. This sequence was found in a man younger than 35 in good health. The sequencing sample was made of blood. This chain links TRBV14 with TRBJ1-1, with D perhaps matching TRBD1 (5 bases). This chain's CDR3 is CASSQAWGLTNTEAFF. In DNA, the CDR3 is TGTGCCAGCAGCCAAGCTTGGGGACTGACGAACACTGAAGCTTTCTTT.